These 15 T cell receptor beta chains share one sample of origin, sequenced in a study of T cell repertoires in cytomegalovirus infection. TCRdb re-analysed the reads in MiXCR, keeping a single row per CDR3 protein. Of over 450,000 distinct CDR3 sequences in the sample, about 11% are singletons; the top ten hold approximately 10%. Sequenced sample: PBMCs. The receptor set was obtained from a human donor in good health (CMV status not recorded). Some clones in this sample may be carry-over from other donors' samples.

This clonotype occurred a few times. V is TRBV20-1 and J is TRBJ1-5, with TRBD1 as a possible D gene (5 bases). There are 13 residues in the CDR3. Germline V lookup: CDR1 DFQATT, CDR2 SNEGSKA (reference sequence). Trimming left V 3 bases short and J 4 bases short, with 10 bases between. The CDR3 nucleotides are TGCAGTGCTAGGGGGGACGGGAATCAGCCCCAGCATTTT. Translation gives CSARGDGNQPQHF.

This clonotype has ten or more counts. This chain links TRBV25-1 with TRBJ2-7; D gene unclear. Trimming took off 9 bases at V and 7 bases at J, with 7 bases between the two ends. This CDR3 contains 9 residues. Germline CDR1 reads MGHDK; CDR2 reads SYGVNS. In nucleotides, the CDR3 is TGTGCCAGGTCTGGGGAGCAGTACTTC. Protein: CARSGEQYF.

Comment on this clonotype: A much bigger clone sits one base away, suggesting this may be a read error. This chain links TRBV27 with TRBJ1-2; TRBD1 agrees at 7 bases. Unmatched junction bases numbered 14, after V lost 2 bases and J lost 8 bases. Per germline, CDR1 MNHEY and CDR2 SMNVEV (reference sequence). CDR3 length: 16 amino acids. The CDR3 loop reads CASSLRVRLDRDGYTF. The CDR3 DNA reads TGTGCCAGCAGTTTAAGGGTCCGTCTCGACAGGGACGGCTACACCTTC.

Only a few counts were recorded for this clonotype. The chain couples TRBV5-5 to TRBJ2-2; a possible D gene is TRBD2 (6 bases). The CDR3 is made up of 14 amino acids. V was pared by 4 bases and J by 6 bases, with 13 bases between. In germline, CDR1 is SGHKS, CDR2 YYEKEE (reference sequence). The CDR3 region has the DNA TGTGCCAGCAGCCCTAGGAGGGAACCCGGGGAGCTGTTTTTT. This translates into CASSPRREPGELFF.

This clonotype was counted ten times or more. This chain uses TRBV7-2 with TRBJ2-7, with D perhaps assigned TRBD1 or TRBD2 (5 bases each). Germline lookup yields CDR1 SGHTA and CDR2 FQGNSA. This CDR3 has 12 amino acids. V dropped 5 bases and J dropped 6 bases, with 11 bases sitting between them. In nucleotides, the CDR3 is TGTGCCAGCAGCCCCGGGACCCCCGAGCAGTACTTC. Its protein product is CASSPGTPEQYF. The full variable domain, completed using reference TRBV7-2 and TRBJ2-7, is GAGVSQSPSNKVTEKGKDVELRCDPISGHTALYWYRQSLGQGLEFLIYFQGNSAPDKSGLPSDRFSAERTGGSVSTLTIQRTQQEDSAVYLCASSPGTPEQYFGPGTRLTVT.

The chain is built from TRBV19 and TRBJ1-2; 12 bases align to TRBD1. Germline lookup yields CDR1 LNHDA and CDR2 SQIVND (reference sequence). Germline trimming cut 5 bases from V and 2 bases from J; bases unmatched to any gene: 15. CDR3 length equals 19 residues. CDR3 sequence reads: CASSSLPGQGARLNYGYTF. CDR3 bases: TGTGCCAGTAGTTCCTTACCGGGACAGGGGGCGCGTTTGAACTATGGCTACACCTTC.

This clonotype was detected many times. The CDR3 region has the DNA TGTGCCAGCAGCGCCGTAGCCGCCGATAATTCACCCCTCCACTTT. This encodes CASSAVAADNSPLHF. The gene calls are TRBV3-1 and TRBJ1-6; D gene uncertain. Trimming left V 5 bases short and J 5 bases short, with 13 bases between. From germline, CDR1 is LGHDT and CDR2 YNNKEL (reference sequence). The CDR3 is made up of 15 amino acids.

This clonotype was picked up many times. The chain employs TRBV5-4 and TRBJ2-5; D might be TRBD1 or TRBD2, each matching 5 bases. This CDR3 region has 13 residues. From germline, CDR1 is SGHNT and CDR2 YYREEE (reference sequence). The V end lost 7 bases, the J end lost 2 bases, and 12 bases lay between the germline ends. The CDR3 protein is CASQAGRQETQYF. The CDR3 region has the DNA TGTGCCAGCCAAGCAGGGAGACAAGAGACCCAGTACTTC.

The sample holds many counts of this clonotype. This chain links TRBV3-1 with TRBJ2-4; D gene uncertain. Trimming cost V 2 bases and J 7 bases, with 9 bases left between them. The CDR3 extends over 13 amino acids. Germline V gene lookup returns CDR1 LGHDT and CDR2 YNNKEL (reference sequence). The CDR3 loop is CASSQNSGNIQYF. For the CDR3, the DNA is TGTGCCAGCAGCCAAAATTCTGGGAACATTCAGTACTTC.

This clonotype occurred many times. The chain uses TRBV7-3 and TRBJ2-1, with 8 bases aligning to TRBD2. There are 15 residues in the CDR3. With V trimmed by 5 bases and J by 1 base, 4 bases remained unmatched. Germline V gene data show CDR1 as SGHTA and CDR2 as FQGTGA. CDR3 amino acids: CASSPSGGSYNEQFF. CDR3 coding DNA: TGTGCCAGCAGCCCCAGCGGGGGATCCTACAATGAGCAGTTCTTC.

This clonotype was recorded many times. The V gene is TRBV4-1, the J gene TRBJ2-7; 10 bases align to TRBD1. V was pared by 4 bases and J by 5 bases, with 5 bases of the junction left unmatched. This CDR3 is built from 14 residues. From germline, CDR1 is MGHRA and CDR2 YSYEKL. CDR3 residues: CASSRPGTGDEQYF. In DNA form, the CDR3 reads TGCGCCAGCAGCCGCCCCGGGACAGGGGACGAGCAGTACTTC.

This clonotype was counted ten times or more. V usage is TRBV7-9 and J usage is TRBJ2-3; D gene uncertain. Per germline, CDR1 SEHNR and CDR2 FQNEAQ (reference sequence). This CDR3 is 16 amino acids long. The ends were cut back, 3 bases at V and 0 bases at J, with 13 bases in the middle. CDR3 nucleotides: TGTGCCAGCAGCTTTCCCGGCGGTGCTAGCACAGATACGCAGTATTTT. It translates to CASSFPGGASTDTQYF.

The table lists this clonotype with many counts. The V call is TRBV12-3 or TRBV12-4, the J call TRBJ2-1; D might be TRBD1 or TRBD2, each matching 5 bases. With 7 bases removed from V and 2 bases from J, the gap between germline ends came to 15 bases. The length of the CDR3 is 15 residues. CDR3 in DNA: TGTGCCAGCACCCGGGACCCAACGCCCTACAATGAGCAGTTCTTC. Its protein product is CASTRDPTPYNEQFF.

This clonotype was seen ten or more times. The V call is TRBV6-5, the J call TRBJ1-4; the D is unclear. This CDR3 is 13 amino acids long. V was shortened by 5 bases and J by 8 bases, with 12 bases between the two germline ends. Germline CDR1 and CDR2: MNHEY and SVGAGI. The CDR3 sequence: CASSAGVREKLFF. CDR3 sequence (DNA): TGTGCCAGCAGTGCCGGGGTTCGGGAAAAACTGTTTTTT.

V and J are TRBV14 and TRBJ2-2, with 7 bases identical to TRBD1. The V gene end was trimmed by 4 bases and the J gene end by 7 bases; junction bases not matched to a gene: 9. Germline V gene sequence: CDR1 SGHDN, CDR2 FVKESK. The CDR3 is made up of 15 amino acids. CDR3 DNA sequence: TGTGCCAGCAGCCCAAGGACAGGACCGTTCGGGGAGCTGTTTTTT. Translated: CASSPRTGPFGELFF.